This T cell receptor beta chain was sequenced during a study of T-cell reconstitution after alpha-beta-depleted transplantation in children. Findings of the study overall: In some patients, recipient T cells and intrathymic progenitors surviving conditioning explained high day-60 diversity. Reported findings indicate that, about two months after transplant, alpha-beta T cells came from several hundred expanded clones, which were derived from non-depleted graft cells. Diversity and T-cell counts at one year after transplant derived mostly from new T cells.

Remarks on this clonotype: The antigen is not known.

V lost 6 bases, J lost 6 bases, and 7 bases stayed unmatched. Germline assignment: CDR1 MDHEN and CDR2 SYDVKM. The length of the CDR3 is 14 residues. The TCRbeta library was prepared with unique molecular identifiers. TCRdb redid the calling of the PCR reads with MiXCR, one entry per CDR3 protein. The profile covers just under 250,000 distinct CDR3 sequences, with more than 20% appearing a single time and roughly 2.6% taken by the ten largest. The sample was PBMCs, taken before TCRalphabeta/CD19-depleted stem cell transplant. This TCR came from a girl aged 2 to 9 with Fanconi anemia, due to receive a stem cell transplant. The chain is built from TRBV28 and TRBJ2-1; 8 bases line up with TRBD2. The CDR3 region is CASRAGLVGNEQFF. In nucleotides, the CDR3 is TGTGCCAGCAGGGCGGGACTAGTAGGCAATGAGCAGTTCTTC.